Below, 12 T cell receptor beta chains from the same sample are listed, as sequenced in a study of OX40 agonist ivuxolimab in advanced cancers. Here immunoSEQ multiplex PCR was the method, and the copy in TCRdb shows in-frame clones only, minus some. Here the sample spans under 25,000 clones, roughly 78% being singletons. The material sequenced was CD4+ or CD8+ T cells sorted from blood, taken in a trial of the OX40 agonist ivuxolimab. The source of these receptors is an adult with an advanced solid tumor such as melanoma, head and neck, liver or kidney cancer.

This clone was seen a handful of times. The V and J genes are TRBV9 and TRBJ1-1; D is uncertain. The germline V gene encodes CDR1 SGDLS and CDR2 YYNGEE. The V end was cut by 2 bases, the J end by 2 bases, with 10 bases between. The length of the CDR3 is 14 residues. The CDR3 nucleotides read TGTGCCAGCAGCGTCGCAGGCCTTAACACTGAAGCTTTCTTT. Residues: CASSVAGLNTEAFF.

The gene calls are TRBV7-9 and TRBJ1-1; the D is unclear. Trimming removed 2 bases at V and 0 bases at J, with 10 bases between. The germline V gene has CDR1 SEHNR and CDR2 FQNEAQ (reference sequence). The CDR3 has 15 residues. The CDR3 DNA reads TGTGCCAGCAGCTTAAGGATAGTATTGAACACTGAAGCTTTCTTT. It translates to CASSLRIVLNTEAFF. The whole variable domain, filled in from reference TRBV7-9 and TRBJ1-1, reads DTGVSQNPRHKITKRGQNVTFRCDPISEHNRLYWYRQTLGQGPEFLTYFQNEAQLEKSRLLSDRFSAERPKGSFSTLEIQRTEQGDSAMYLCASSLRIVLNTEAFFGQGTRLTVV.

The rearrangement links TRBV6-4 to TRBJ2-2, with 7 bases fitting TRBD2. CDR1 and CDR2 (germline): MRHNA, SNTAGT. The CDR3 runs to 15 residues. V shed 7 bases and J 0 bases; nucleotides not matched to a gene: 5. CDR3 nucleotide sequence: TGTGCCAGCACCAGGGACTACCCGAACACCGGGGAGCTGTTTTTT. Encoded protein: CASTRDYPNTGELFF.

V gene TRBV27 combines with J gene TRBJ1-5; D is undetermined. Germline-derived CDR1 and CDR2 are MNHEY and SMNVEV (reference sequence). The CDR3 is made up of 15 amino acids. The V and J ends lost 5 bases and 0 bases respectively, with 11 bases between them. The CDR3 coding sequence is TGTGCCAGCAGTCCTGACAAGTATAGCAATCAGCCCCAGCATTTT. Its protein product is CASSPDKYSNQPQHF.

The CDR3, as DNA: TGTGCCAGCAGTCTCCTTCGTGTTCCCTTCCGACAGGGGACGGTTGATCAGCCCCAGCATTTT. As protein: CASSLLRVPFRQGTVDQPQHF. V gene TRBV28 combines with J gene TRBJ1-5; TRBD1 aligns across 8 bases. Trimming cost V 5 bases and J 5 bases; bases outside gene matches: 26. Germline CDR1 is MDHEN and CDR2 is SYDVKM. The CDR3 runs 21 residues.

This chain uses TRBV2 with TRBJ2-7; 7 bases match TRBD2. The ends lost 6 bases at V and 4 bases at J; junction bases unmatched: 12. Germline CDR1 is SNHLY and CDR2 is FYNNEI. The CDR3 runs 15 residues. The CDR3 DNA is TGTGCCAGCAGGGTGACTGGGGCGGGGGATTACGAGCAGTACTTC. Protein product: CASRVTGAGDYEQYF. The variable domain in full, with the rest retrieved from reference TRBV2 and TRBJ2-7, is EPEVTQTPSHQVTQMGQEVILRCVPISNHLYFYWYRQILGQKVEFLVSFYNNEISEKSEIFDDQFSVERPDGSNFTLKIRSTKLEDSAMYFCASRVTGAGDYEQYFGPGTRLTVT.

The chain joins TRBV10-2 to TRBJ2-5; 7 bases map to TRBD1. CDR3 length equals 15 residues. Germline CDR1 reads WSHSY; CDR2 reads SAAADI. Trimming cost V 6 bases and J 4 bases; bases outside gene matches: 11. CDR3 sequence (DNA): TGCGCCAGCAGCGCCGACAGGGAGAGCCCAGAGACCCAGTACTTC. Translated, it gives CASSADRESPETQYF.

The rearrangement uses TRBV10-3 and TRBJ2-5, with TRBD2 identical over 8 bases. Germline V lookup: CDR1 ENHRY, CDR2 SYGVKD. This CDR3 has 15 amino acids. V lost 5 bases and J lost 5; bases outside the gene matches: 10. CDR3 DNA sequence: TGTGCCATCAGTCCTGGACGGGGGGGCCGGGAGACCCAGTACTTC. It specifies CAISPGRGGRETQYF.

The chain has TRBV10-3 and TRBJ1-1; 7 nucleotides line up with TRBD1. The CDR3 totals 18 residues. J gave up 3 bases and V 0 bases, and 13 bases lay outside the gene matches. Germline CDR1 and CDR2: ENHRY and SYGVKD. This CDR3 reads CAISESLGTAPSDTEAFF. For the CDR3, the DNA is TGTGCCATCAGTGAGTCTCTCGGGACAGCTCCCTCGGACACTGAAGCTTTCTTT.

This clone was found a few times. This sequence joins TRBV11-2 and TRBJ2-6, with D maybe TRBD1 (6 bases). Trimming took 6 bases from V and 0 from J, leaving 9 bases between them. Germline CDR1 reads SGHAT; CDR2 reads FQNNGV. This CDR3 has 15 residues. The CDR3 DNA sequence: TGTGCCAGCAGGACAGGTCACTCTGGGGCCAACGTCCTGACTTTC. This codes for CASRTGHSGANVLTF.

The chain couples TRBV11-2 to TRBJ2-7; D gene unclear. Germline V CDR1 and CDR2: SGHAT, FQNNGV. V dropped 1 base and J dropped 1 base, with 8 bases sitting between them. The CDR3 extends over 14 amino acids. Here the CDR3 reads CASSLAPLSYEQYF. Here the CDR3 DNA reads TGTGCCAGCAGCTTAGCCCCTTTATCCTACGAGCAGTACTTC.

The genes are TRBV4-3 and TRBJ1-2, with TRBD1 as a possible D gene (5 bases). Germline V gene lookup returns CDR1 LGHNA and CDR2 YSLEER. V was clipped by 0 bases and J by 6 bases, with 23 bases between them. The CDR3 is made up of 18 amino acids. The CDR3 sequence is CASSQEAWGGPATNGYTF. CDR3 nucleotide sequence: TGCGCCAGCAGCCAAGAGGCTTGGGGGGGTCCCGCCACAAATGGCTACACCTTC.